This T cell receptor beta chain stems from a study of resident and recirculating memory T cells in vitiligo. Study-level background: The samples were homogenized without cell sorting before genomic DNA extraction. Findings of the study overall: Clonality differed among vitiligo lesions, with no unique dominant clone. Different lesions suggested infiltration by different T cell clones.

The trim removed 1 base at V and 5 bases at J, leaving 2 bases unmatched. This CDR3 contains 14 residues. Germline V gives CDR1 LGHNA, CDR2 YSLEER. Profiling relied on immunoSEQ multiplex PCR, and the TCRdb table lists in-frame clones only, not all of them. The sample contains around 40,000 clones, around 90% of which appear only once. In regard to this clone: Its target is not known.

Specimen: blood. The clonotype comes from a male donor with vitiligo. This sequence joins TRBV4-3 and TRBJ2-1; 7 bases are a match to TRBD1. The CDR3 sequence: CASSQADRHNEQFF. The DNA for the CDR3 is TGCGCCAGCAGCCAAGCGGACAGGCACAATGAGCAGTTCTTC.